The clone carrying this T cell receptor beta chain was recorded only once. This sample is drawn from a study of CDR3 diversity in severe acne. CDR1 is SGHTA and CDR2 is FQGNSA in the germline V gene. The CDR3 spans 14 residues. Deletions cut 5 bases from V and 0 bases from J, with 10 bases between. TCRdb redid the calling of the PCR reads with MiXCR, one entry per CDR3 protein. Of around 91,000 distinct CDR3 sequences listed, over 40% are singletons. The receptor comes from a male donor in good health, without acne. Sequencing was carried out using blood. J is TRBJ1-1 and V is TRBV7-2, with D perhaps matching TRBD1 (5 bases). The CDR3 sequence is CASSKQDLNTEAFF. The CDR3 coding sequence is TGTGCCAGCAGCAAACAGGACTTGAACACTGAAGCTTTCTTT.